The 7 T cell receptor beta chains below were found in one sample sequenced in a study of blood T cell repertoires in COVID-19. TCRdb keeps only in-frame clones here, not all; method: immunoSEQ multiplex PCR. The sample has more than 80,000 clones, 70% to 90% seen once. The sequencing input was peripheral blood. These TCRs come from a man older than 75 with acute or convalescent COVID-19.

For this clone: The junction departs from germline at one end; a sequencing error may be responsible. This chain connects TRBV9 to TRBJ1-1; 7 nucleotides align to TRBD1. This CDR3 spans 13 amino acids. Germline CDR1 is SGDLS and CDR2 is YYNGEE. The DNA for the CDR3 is TGTGCCAGCAGCGTGGACAGGAACGCTGAAGCTTTCTTT. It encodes CASSVDRNAEAFF.

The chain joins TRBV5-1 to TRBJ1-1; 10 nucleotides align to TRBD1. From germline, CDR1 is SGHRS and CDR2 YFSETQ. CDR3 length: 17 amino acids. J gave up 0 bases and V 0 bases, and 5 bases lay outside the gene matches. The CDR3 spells CASSLGTGGPMNTEAFF. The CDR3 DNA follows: TGCGCCAGCAGCTTGGGGACAGGGGGACCAATGAACACTGAAGCTTTCTTT.

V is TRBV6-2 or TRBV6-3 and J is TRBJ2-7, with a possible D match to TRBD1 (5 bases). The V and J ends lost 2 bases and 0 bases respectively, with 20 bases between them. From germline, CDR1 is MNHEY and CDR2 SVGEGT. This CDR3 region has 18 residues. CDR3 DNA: TGTGCCAGCAGTTACGGGGCTCATGGAGCAGCCAGCTCCTACGAGCAGTACTTC. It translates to CASSYGAHGAASSYEQYF.

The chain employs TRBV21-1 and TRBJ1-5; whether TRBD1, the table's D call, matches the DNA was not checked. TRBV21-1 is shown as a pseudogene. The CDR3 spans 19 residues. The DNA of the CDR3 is TGTGCCAGCAGGTCCCTTGAAGCTGGCTGTAGACAGAGCAATCAGCCCCAGCATTTT. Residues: CASRSLEAGCRQSNQPQHF.

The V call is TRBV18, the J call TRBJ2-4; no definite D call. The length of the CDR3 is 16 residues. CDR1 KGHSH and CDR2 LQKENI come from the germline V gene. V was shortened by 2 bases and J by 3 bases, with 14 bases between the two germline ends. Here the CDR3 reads CASSPVLVASKNIQYF. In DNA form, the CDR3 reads TGTGCCAGCTCACCAGTCTTGGTAGCTAGCAAAAACATTCAGTACTTC. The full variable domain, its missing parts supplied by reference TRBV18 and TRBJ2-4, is NAGVMQNPRHLVRRRGQEARLRCSPMKGHSHVYWYRQLPEEGLKFMVYLQKENIIDESGMPKERFSAEFPKEGPSILRIQQVVRGDSAAYFCASSPVLVASKNIQYFGAGTRLSVL.

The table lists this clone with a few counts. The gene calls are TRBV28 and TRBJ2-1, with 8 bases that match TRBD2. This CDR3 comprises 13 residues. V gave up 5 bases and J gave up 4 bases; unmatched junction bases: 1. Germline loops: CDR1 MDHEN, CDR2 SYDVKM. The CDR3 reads CASSGTRYNEQFF. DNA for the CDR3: TGTGCCAGCAGTGGGACTAGATACAATGAGCAGTTCTTC.

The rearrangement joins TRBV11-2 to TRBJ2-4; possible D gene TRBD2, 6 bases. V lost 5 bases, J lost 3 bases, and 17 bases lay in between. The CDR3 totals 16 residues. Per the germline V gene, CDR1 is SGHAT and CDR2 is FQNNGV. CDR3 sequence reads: CASSRAGAEGKNIQYF. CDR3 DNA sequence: TGTGCCAGCAGCCGTGCGGGCGCGGAGGGCAAAAACATTCAGTACTTC.